This T cell receptor beta chain was identified in a study of blood T cell repertoires in COVID-19. Overall study: From T cells, B-cell-depleted T cells, or PBMCs came the material, which was cDNA or gDNA.

The CDR3 runs 15 residues. Germline CDR1 MNHNS, CDR2 SASEGT. The V end lost 2 bases, the J end lost 2 bases, and 10 bases lay between the germline ends. Original processing methods: It was from reference gene primer amplification that nucleated cell counts were estimated. Method: immunoSEQ multiplex PCR; TCRdb's copy keeps in-frame clones and lacks some. V and J calls and clone size are as listed in that table; D and trimming were resolved from the DNA. The sample lists roughly 250,000 clones; around 85% were seen once. The source of this sequence is an older woman with active or convalescent COVID-19. V and J are TRBV6-1 and TRBJ1-5; D not resolved. The sample taken for sequencing was peripheral blood. The chain's CDR3 is CASSENEVGNQPQHF. CDR3 coding DNA: TGTGCCAGCAGTGAAAACGAGGTTGGCAATCAGCCCCAGCATTTT.